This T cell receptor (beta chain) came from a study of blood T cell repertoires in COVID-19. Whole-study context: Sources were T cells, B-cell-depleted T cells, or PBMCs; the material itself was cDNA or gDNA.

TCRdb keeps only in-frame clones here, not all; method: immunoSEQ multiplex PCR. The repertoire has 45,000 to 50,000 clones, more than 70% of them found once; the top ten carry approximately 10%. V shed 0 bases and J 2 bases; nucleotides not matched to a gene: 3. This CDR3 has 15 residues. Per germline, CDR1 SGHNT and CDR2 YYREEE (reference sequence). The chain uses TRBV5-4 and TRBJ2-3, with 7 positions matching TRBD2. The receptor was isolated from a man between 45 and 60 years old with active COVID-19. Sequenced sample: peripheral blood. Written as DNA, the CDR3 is TGTGCCAGCAGCTTGGCGGGGGGATCCACAGATACGCAGTATTTT. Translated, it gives CASSLAGGSTDTQYF. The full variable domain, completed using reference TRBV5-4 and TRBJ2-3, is ETGVTQSPTHLIKTRGQQVTLRCSSQSGHNTVSWYQQALGQGPQFIFQYYREEENGRGNFPPRFSGLQFPNYSSELNVNALELDDSALYLCASSLAGGSTDTQYFGPGTRLTVL.